This TCR beta chain was identified during a study of vaccination and CD4 T cells after COVID-19. As for the study in general: Convalescent donors: six male, four female; seven Caucasian, two Asian, one multiracial, two Hispanic. Samples were taken after vaccination, a median of approximately 72 days after dose two, with a range of 14 to 241. The BNT162b2 or mRNA-1273 vaccine was given to participants in two doses. General study points: In convalescent patients, a median approximately 90% of reactive clones appeared only post-vaccination.

V shed 11 bases and J 0 bases; nucleotides not matched to a gene: 6. CDR1 and CDR2 (germline): LNHDA, SQIVND (reference sequence). This CDR3 is built from 16 residues. This clonotype appeared a few times. Its target is unknown. Treatment: roughly 10-day PBMC culture with coronavirus spike peptide pools or control peptides (ViraFEST assay). Sequence data for DNA of cultured CD4+ T cells were generated by the Oncomine TCR Beta short-read assay. TCRdb re-analysed the PCR reads in MiXCR, keeping a single row per CDR3 protein. Found here are 9,500 to 15,000 distinct CDR3 sequences, around 52% of them singletons; the top ten hold about 14%.

The sequence came from a human donor who had recovered from COVID-19. The chain employs TRBV19 and TRBJ2-6; 11 nucleotides agree with TRBD1. What was sequenced was CD4+ T cells from blood, cultured in vitro. The CDR3 DNA reads as TGTGCCGCCAGGACAGGGGGCCTCTCTGGGGCCAACGTCCTGACTTTC. Residues: CAARTGGLSGANVLTF. The complete variable domain, with remaining parts taken from reference TRBV19 and TRBJ2-6, reads DGGITQSPKYLFRKEGQNVTLSCEQNLNHDAMYWYRQDPGQGLRLIYYSQIVNDFQKGDIAEGYSVSREKKESFPLTVTSAQKNPTAFYLCAARTGGLSGANVLTFGAGSRLTVL.